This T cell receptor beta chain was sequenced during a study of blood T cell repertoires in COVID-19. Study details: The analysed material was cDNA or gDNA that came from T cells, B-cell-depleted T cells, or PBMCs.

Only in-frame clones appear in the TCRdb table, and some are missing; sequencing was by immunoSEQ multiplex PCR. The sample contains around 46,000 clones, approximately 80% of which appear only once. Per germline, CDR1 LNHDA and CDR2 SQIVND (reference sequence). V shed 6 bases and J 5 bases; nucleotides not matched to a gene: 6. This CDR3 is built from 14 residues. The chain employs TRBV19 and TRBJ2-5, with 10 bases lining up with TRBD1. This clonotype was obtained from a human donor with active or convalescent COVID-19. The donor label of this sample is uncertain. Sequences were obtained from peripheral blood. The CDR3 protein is CASSPGQGWETQYF. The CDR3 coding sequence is TGTGCCAGTAGCCCGGGACAGGGGTGGGAGACCCAGTACTTC. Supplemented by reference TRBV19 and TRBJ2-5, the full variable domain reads DGGITQSPKYLFRKEGQNVTLSCEQNLNHDAMYWYRQDPGQGLRLIYYSQIVNDFQKGDIAEGYSVSREKKESFPLTVTSAQKNPTAFYLCASSPGQGWETQYFGPGTRLLVL.